This passage covers 5 T cell receptor beta chains from one sample sequenced in a study of OX40 agonist ivuxolimab in advanced cancers. The method was immunoSEQ multiplex PCR; TCRdb's version includes in-frame clones alone and lacks a portion of them. This sample has around 6,100 clones; around 84% occur once, and the top ten carry approximately 25%. This material consisted of CD4+ or CD8+ T cells sorted from blood, taken in a trial of the OX40 agonist ivuxolimab. Receptor source: an adult with an advanced solid tumor such as melanoma, head and neck, liver or kidney cancer.

The CDR3 sequence: CASSLGGWDEQFF. The CDR3 DNA follows: TGCGCCAGCAGCTTGGGAGGGTGGGACGAGCAGTTCTTC. The chain employs TRBV5-1 and TRBJ2-1, with D perhaps TRBD1 or TRBD2 (5 bases each). CDR3 size: 13 residues. Germline V CDR1 and CDR2: SGHRS, YFSETQ. V lost 0 bases, J lost 10 bases, and 11 bases lay in between. Using reference TRBV5-1 and TRBJ2-1 for the parts outside the CDR3, the full variable domain is KAGVTQTPRYLIKTRGQQVTLSCSPISGHRSVSWYQQTPGQGLQFLFEYFSETQRNKGNFPGRFSGRQFSNSRSEMNVSTLELGDSALYLCASSLGGWDEQFFGPGTRLTVL.

The rearrangement uses TRBV2 and TRBJ2-7; D remains unclear. Germline V gene data show CDR1 as SNHLY and CDR2 as FYNNEI. The CDR3 is 13 residues long. Trimming pared 3 bases from V and 4 bases from J, leaving 10 bases between. CDR3 sequence reads: CASSESANYEQYF. The CDR3 DNA reads TGTGCCAGCAGTGAGTCGGCTAATTACGAGCAGTACTTC.

This chain links TRBV7-4 with TRBJ1-3; D remains unclear. The germline V gene encodes CDR1 SGHVT and CDR2 SQSDAQ. V gave up 1 base and J gave up 3 bases, with 7 bases separating them. CDR3 length: 14 residues. CDR3 sequence: CASSLEGSGNTIYF. The CDR3 DNA sequence: TGTGCCAGCAGCTTAGAAGGGAGTGGAAACACCATATATTTT. Full variable domain (outside the CDR3, taken from reference TRBV7-4 and TRBJ1-3): GAGVSQSPRYKVAKRGRDVALRCDSISGHVTLYWYRQTLGQGSEVLTYSQSDAQRDKSGRPSGRFSAERPERSVSTLKIQRTEQGDSAVYLCASSLEGSGNTIYFGEGSWLTVV.

This clone was recorded a few times. In DNA, the CDR3 is TGTGCCAGTAGTATAGTCGCGGGAGGGCCGGTAGATACGCAGTATTTT. This gives the protein CASSIVAGGPVDTQYF. This chain uses TRBV19 with TRBJ2-3; TRBD2 matches at 9 bases. Germline V gene data show CDR1 as LNHDA and CDR2 as SQIVND (reference sequence). The CDR3 runs to 16 residues. V was clipped by 1 base and J by 5 bases; unmatched bases: 7.

J is TRBJ2-3 and V is TRBV2; 16 nucleotides line up with TRBD2. The CDR3 is 18 residues long. The V gene end was trimmed by 2 bases and the J gene end by 6 bases; junction bases not matched to a gene: 8. Germline assignment: CDR1 SNHLY and CDR2 FYNNEI. This CDR3 reads CASSELGLAGGTMDTQYF. For the CDR3, the DNA is TGTGCCAGCAGTGAATTGGGACTAGCGGGAGGGACCATGGATACGCAGTATTTT.